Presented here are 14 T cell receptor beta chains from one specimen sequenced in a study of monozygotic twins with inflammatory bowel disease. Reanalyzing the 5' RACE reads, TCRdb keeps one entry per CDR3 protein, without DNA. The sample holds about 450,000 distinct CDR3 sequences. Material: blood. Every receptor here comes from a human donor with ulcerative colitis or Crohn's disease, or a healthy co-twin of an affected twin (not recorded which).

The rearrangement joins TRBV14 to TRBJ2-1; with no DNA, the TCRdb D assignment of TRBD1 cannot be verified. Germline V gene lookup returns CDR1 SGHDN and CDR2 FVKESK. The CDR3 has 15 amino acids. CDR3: CASSPLASSYNEQFF.

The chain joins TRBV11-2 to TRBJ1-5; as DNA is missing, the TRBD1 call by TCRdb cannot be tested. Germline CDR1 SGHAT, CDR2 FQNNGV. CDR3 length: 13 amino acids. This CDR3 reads CASSPFPDQPQHF. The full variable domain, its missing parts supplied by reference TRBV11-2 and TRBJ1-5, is EAGVAQSPRYKIIEKRQSVAFWCNPISGHATLYWYQQILGQGPKLLIQFQNNGVVDDSQLPKDRFSAERLKGVDSTLKIQPAKLEDSAVYLCASSPFPDQPQHFGDGTRLSIL.

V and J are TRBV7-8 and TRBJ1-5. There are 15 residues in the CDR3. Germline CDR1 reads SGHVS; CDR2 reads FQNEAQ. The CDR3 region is CASSLVRTTNQPQHF.

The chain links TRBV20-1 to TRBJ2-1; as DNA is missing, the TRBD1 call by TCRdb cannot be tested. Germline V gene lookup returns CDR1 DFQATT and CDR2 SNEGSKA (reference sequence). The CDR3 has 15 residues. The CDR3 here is CSAPQAARRGNEQFF.

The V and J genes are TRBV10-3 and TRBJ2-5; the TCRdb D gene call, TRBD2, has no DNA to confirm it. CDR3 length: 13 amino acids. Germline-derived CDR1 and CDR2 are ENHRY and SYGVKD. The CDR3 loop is CAIRPAAEETQYF.

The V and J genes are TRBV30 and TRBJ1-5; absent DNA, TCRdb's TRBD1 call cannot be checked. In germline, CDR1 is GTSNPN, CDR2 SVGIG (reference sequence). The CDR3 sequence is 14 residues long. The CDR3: CAWSAGTGGQPQHF.

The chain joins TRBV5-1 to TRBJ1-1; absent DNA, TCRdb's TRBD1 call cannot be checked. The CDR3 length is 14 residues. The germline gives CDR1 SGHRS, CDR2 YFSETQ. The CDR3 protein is CASRQDRENTEAFF.

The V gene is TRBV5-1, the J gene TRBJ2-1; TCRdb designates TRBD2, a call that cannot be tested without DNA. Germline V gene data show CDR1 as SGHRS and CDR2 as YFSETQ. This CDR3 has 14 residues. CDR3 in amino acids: CASRADWSDNEQFF.

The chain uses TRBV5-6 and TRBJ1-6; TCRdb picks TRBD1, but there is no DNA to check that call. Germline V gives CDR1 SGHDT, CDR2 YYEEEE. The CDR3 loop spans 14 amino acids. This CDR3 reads CASSSTGKYSPLHF.

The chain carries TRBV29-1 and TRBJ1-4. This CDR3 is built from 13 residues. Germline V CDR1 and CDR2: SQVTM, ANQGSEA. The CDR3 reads CSVEEHLNEKLLF.

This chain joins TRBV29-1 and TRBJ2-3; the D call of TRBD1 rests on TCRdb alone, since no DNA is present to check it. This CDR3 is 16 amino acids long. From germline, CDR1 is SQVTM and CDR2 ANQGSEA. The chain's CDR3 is CSVEDPDRDFTDTQYF.

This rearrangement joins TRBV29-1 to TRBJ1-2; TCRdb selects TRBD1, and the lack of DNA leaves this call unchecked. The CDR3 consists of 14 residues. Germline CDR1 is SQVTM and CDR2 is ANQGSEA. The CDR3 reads CSVSSQGQDYGYTF.

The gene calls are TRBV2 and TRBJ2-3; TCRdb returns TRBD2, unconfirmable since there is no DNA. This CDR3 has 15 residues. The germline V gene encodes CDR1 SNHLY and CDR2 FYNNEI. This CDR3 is CASSESSGLLDTQYF.

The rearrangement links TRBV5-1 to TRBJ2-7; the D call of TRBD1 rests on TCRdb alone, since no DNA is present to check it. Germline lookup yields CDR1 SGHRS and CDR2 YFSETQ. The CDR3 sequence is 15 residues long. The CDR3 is CASSLLGTGTYEQYF.